These 17 T cell receptor beta chains originate from one sample sequenced in a study of T cell responses to AZD1222 COVID-19 vaccine. TCRdb keeps only in-frame clones here, not all; method: immunoSEQ multiplex PCR. The sample has approximately 150,000 clones; approximately 90% are singletons. The sequencing here drew on peripheral blood, taken on day 0 of AZD1222 vaccination. Source of these receptors: an adult in good health.

The CDR3 DNA sequence: TGTGCCAGCAGCTTAGAAAGCTATGGCTACACCTTC. Translated: CASSLESYGYTF. V and J are TRBV11-2 and TRBJ1-2, with unresolved D. There are 12 residues in the CDR3. V gave up 0 bases and J gave up 4 bases, with 3 bases separating them. The germline V gene has CDR1 SGHAT and CDR2 FQNNGV.

The V gene is TRBV7-9, the J gene TRBJ2-3; TRBD2 aligns across 13 bases. The V gene's germline CDR1 is SEHNR and CDR2 FQNEAQ (reference sequence). The CDR3 spans 16 residues. The ends lost 5 bases at V and 5 bases at J; junction bases unmatched: 7. CDR3 nucleotides: TGTGCCAGCAGCCCAGGTCGACTAGCGGGAGGAGATACGCAGTATTTT. This sequence encodes CASSPGRLAGGDTQYF.

The V and J genes are TRBV11-3 and TRBJ1-2; D not certain. Germline loops: CDR1 SGHNT, CDR2 YENEEA. This CDR3 spans 12 amino acids. The V end was cut by 0 bases, the J end by 4 bases, with 3 bases between. The CDR3 loop is CASSLDAYGYTF. CDR3 coding DNA: TGTGCCAGCAGCTTAGACGCCTATGGCTACACCTTC.

This clone has a handful of counts. This chain connects TRBV7-9 to TRBJ2-7; D is perhaps TRBD1 or TRBD2 (5 bases each). There are 15 residues in the CDR3. The germline gives CDR1 SEHNR, CDR2 FQNEAQ (reference sequence). The V gene lost 4 bases and the J gene lost 0 bases, with 13 bases spanning the gap. This chain's CDR3 is CASSSGTLSSYEQYF. CDR3 DNA sequence: TGTGCCAGCAGCTCCGGGACCCTGAGCTCCTACGAGCAGTACTTC.

The chain employs TRBV28 and TRBJ1-5; 9 nucleotides line up with TRBD1. The length of the CDR3 is 15 residues. J was trimmed by 7 bases and V by 5 bases; bases with no gene match: 9. Germline V gene lookup returns CDR1 MDHEN and CDR2 SYDVKM. DNA for the CDR3: TGTGCCAGCAGTCCCACAGGGGGCACAAAGCAGCCCCAGCATTTT. Its translation: CASSPTGGTKQPQHF.

This chain uses TRBV19 with TRBJ2-1, with 7 bases aligning to TRBD2. Looked up from germline, CDR1 is LNHDA and CDR2 is SQIVND (reference sequence). The J segment lost 7 bases and the V segment lost 6 bases, leaving 9 bases of the junction unmatched. This CDR3 has 14 amino acids. CDR3 coding DNA: TGTGCCAGTAGCGGACTAGGGACGGGGAATGAGCAGTTCTTC. This translates into CASSGLGTGNEQFF.

The table lists this clone with a count of one. The rearrangement links TRBV19 to TRBJ1-1, with D hard to call. The length of the CDR3 is 16 residues. V lost 4 bases and J lost 0, with 15 bases in between. CDR1 is LNHDA and CDR2 is SQIVND in the germline V gene (reference sequence). For the CDR3, the DNA is TGTGCCAGTAGTAGGCCTCGCGGACCCCTGAACACTGAAGCTTTCTTT. Its protein is CASSRPRGPLNTEAFF.

This rearrangement joins TRBV10-1 to TRBJ2-5, with 7 bases matching TRBD2. V gave up 0 bases and J gave up 3 bases; unmatched junction bases: 7. The CDR3 length is 16 residues. Per the germline V gene, CDR1 is WNHNN and CDR2 is SYGVQD (reference sequence). CDR3 nucleotides: TGCGCCAGCAGTGAGTCGGCTAGCGGTCCCAAAGAGACCCAGTACTTC. Protein: CASSESASGPKETQYF.

This rearrangement joins TRBV5-4 to TRBJ2-3; TRBD2 matches at 8 bases. V lost 1 base, J lost 4 bases, and 11 bases stayed unmatched. Germline CDR1 and CDR2: SGHNT and YYREEE (reference sequence). CDR3 length equals 17 residues. DNA of the CDR3: TGTGCCAGCAGCTTGTTAACCCAGCGGGAGAAGGCAGATACGCAGTATTTT. It translates to CASSLLTQREKADTQYF.

J is TRBJ1-5 and V is TRBV7-9, with D perhaps matching TRBD1 (5 bases). Germline V gene lookup returns CDR1 SEHNR and CDR2 FQNEAQ (reference sequence). The V gene lost 5 bases and the J gene lost 9 bases, with 14 bases spanning the gap. CDR3 size: 13 residues. CDR3 loop: CASSPDWGWPQHF. CDR3 DNA sequence: TGTGCCAGCAGCCCAGACTGGGGGTGGCCCCAGCATTTT.

The V gene is TRBV5-1, the J gene TRBJ2-6; D not resolved. Trimming left V 2 bases short and J 0 bases short, with 6 bases between. Germline V gives CDR1 SGHRS, CDR2 YFSETQ. The CDR3 extends over 15 amino acids. In nucleotides, the CDR3 is TGCGCCAGCAGCTTTGGCAGCTCTGGGGCCAACGTCCTGACTTTC. Protein: CASSFGSSGANVLTF.

The chain employs TRBV18 and TRBJ1-6, with D maybe TRBD1 (5 bases). Germline V gene data show CDR1 as KGHSH and CDR2 as LQKENI. V shed 6 bases and J shed 9 bases, with 9 bases lying between them. CDR3 length equals 12 residues. This chain's CDR3 is CASSSDSSPLHF. Here the CDR3 DNA reads TGTGCCAGCTCGTCCGACAGTTCACCCCTCCACTTT.

This clone occurred a few times. The chain combines TRBV6-6 with TRBJ2-1; tentatively, D is TRBD1 (7 bases). V was shortened by 5 bases and J by 9 bases, with 20 bases between the two germline ends. Per germline, CDR1 MNHNY and CDR2 SVGAGI (reference sequence). The CDR3 sequence is 15 residues long. In DNA, the CDR3 is TGTGCCAGCAGTCTGTCCGACAGGGTCGGGGGTGAGCAGTTCTTC. It encodes CASSLSDRVGGEQFF.

The V call is TRBV5-1, the J call TRBJ2-1, with 9 bases identical to TRBD2. CDR1 and CDR2 (germline): SGHRS, YFSETQ. The V gene end was trimmed by 4 bases and the J gene end by 7 bases; junction bases not matched to a gene: 9. This CDR3 is built from 15 residues. The CDR3 loop is CASSLSGRYGNEQFF. The CDR3 coding sequence is TGCGCCAGCAGCCTGAGCGGGAGGTATGGGAATGAGCAGTTCTTC.

The chain links TRBV27 to TRBJ2-2, with a possible D match to TRBD2 (6 bases). In germline, CDR1 is MNHEY, CDR2 SMNVEV (reference sequence). V was clipped by 1 base and J by 2 bases, with 17 bases between them. The CDR3 totals 18 residues. The chain's CDR3 is CASSLLGAGSTNTGELFF. The CDR3 nucleotides are TGTGCCAGCAGTTTATTAGGGGCGGGGAGCACAAACACCGGGGAGCTGTTTTTT.

The chain combines TRBV24-1 with TRBJ1-3; D remains unclear. Germline CDR1 and CDR2: KGHDR and SFDVKD. The CDR3 has 13 amino acids. The V gene lost 1 base and the J gene lost 1 base, with 1 base spanning the gap. The CDR3, as DNA: TGTGCCACCAGTGATTTTTCTGGAAACACCATATATTTT. It codes for CATSDFSGNTIYF.

This clone was counted between two and nine times. The J gene is TRBJ1-1, the V gene TRBV18; tentative D call: TRBD1 (5 bases). Trimming removed 2 bases at V and 5 bases at J, with 9 bases between. The length of the CDR3 is 13 residues. From germline, CDR1 is KGHSH and CDR2 LQKENI. The CDR3 sequence: CASSPNGGTEAFF. In DNA, the CDR3 is TGTGCCAGCTCACCAAACGGGGGGACTGAAGCTTTCTTT.